The clone carrying this T cell receptor beta chain was observed a few times. These data belong to a study of blood T cell repertoires in COVID-19. Study details: Some COVID-19 samples were acute and others convalescent; all came from the United States, Italy and Spain. Sources were T cells, B-cell-depleted T cells, or PBMCs; the material itself was cDNA or gDNA.

Germline V gene sequence: CDR1 MGHRA, CDR2 YSYEKL. The CDR3 loop spans 13 amino acids. V was shortened by 6 bases and J by 6 bases, with 14 bases between the two germline ends. Authors' data handling: Amplifying reference gene primers gave estimates of nucleated cell counts. Clones were sequenced by immunoSEQ multiplex PCR, and TCRdb holds only the in-frame ones, with some missing. V and J calls and clone size are copied from that table; D and trimming were computed from the DNA. The data show a few hundred thousand clones, around 86% seen once. Sequenced: peripheral blood. J is TRBJ1-1 and V is TRBV4-1; D may be TRBD1 (6 bases). This clonotype was sampled from a human donor in a cohort sampled during active COVID-19. Here the CDR3 DNA reads TGCGCCAGCAGTGAGTACAGGGTCTCTGAAGCTTTCTTT. The encoded protein is CASSEYRVSEAFF.